This T cell receptor beta chain comes out of a study of cytomegalovirus exposure and HLA in healthy donors. Study-wide points: Some V segments (TRBV6-2 and TRBV6-3 among them) were excluded as indistinguishable. A later analysis reportedly identified an Asian-associated ancestry cluster as carrying fewer N-insertions than the approximately 620-donor mean.

A remark on this clone: Its antigen is still unknown.

The PCR contained 60 Vbeta and 13 Jbeta primers. Sequenced by immunoSEQ multiplex PCR; TCRdb stores in-frame clones only, minus some. This table lists about 200,000 clones. V lost 7 bases and J 1 base, leaving 17 bases between the germline ends. Germline lookup yields CDR1 MDHEN and CDR2 SYDVKM. There are 16 residues in the CDR3. The clonotype originates from a boy between 10 and 17 years old in good health and CMV-seronegative. Sequencing was done on a sample of PBMCs. This rearrangement joins TRBV28 to TRBJ2-4, with D maybe TRBD1 (6 bases). This CDR3 is CASTLGGAGAKNIQYF. The CDR3 coding sequence is TGTGCCAGCACCCTTGGGGGCGCCGGGGCCAAAAACATTCAGTACTTC.